The 30 T cell receptor beta chains presented below share a single source sample, sequenced in a study of blood T cell repertoires in COVID-19. Clones were read by immunoSEQ multiplex PCR, and TCRdb kept only the in-frame ones, dropping some. The sample gives about 99,000 clones, around 90% of which show up once; approximately 17% is in the top ten. Sequenced: peripheral blood. These receptors were obtained from a woman older than 75 in a cohort sampled during active COVID-19.

This clone was observed a single time. This sequence joins TRBV7-8 and TRBJ2-1; TRBD2 agrees at 13 bases. This CDR3 contains 16 residues. CDR1 is SGHVS and CDR2 is FQNEAQ in the germline V gene. After removal of 5 bases from V and 6 bases from J, the junction contained 7 bases not matched to a gene. CDR3 sequence: CASSRAGTSGANEQFF. CDR3 DNA: TGTGCCAGCAGCCGTGCCGGGACTAGCGGGGCCAATGAGCAGTTCTTC. The entire variable domain, with the rest obtained from reference TRBV7-8 and TRBJ2-1, is as follows: GAGVSQSPRYKVAKRGQDVALRCDPISGHVSLFWYQQALGQGPEFLTYFQNEAQLDKSGLPSDRFFAERPEGSVSTLKIQRTQQEDSAVYLCASSRAGTSGANEQFFGPGTRLTVL.

J is TRBJ2-7 and V is TRBV7-2; 16 nucleotides line up with TRBD2. The CDR3 sequence is 17 residues long. Germline V gene sequence: CDR1 SGHTA, CDR2 FQGNSA. V was pared by 1 base and J by 4 bases, with 4 bases of the junction left unmatched. The CDR3 sequence: CASSLVGTSGRGYEQYF. In DNA, the CDR3 is TGTGCCAGCAGCTTAGTTGGGACTAGCGGGAGGGGATACGAGCAGTACTTC.

This chain uses TRBV5-1 with TRBJ1-3, with 9 bases aligning to TRBD1. Trimming at V came to 0 bases and at J to 8 bases, leaving 9 bases not matched to a gene. There are 16 residues in the CDR3. Germline CDR1 and CDR2: SGHRS and YFSETQ. The CDR3 nucleotides read TGCGCCAGCAGCTTGGACCGGGACAGGGTTGGTGACACCATATATTTT. Its protein product is CASSLDRDRVGDTIYF.

The rearrangement uses TRBV15 and TRBJ2-3; 11 positions agree with TRBD2. The junction had 4 bases not matched to a gene; V was cut back by 9 bases and J by 2 bases. The CDR3 spans 14 residues. Per germline, CDR1 LNHNV and CDR2 YYDKDF (reference sequence). CDR3 loop: CATTTSGTTDTQYF. The CDR3 DNA reads TGTGCCACAACGACTAGCGGGACCACAGATACGCAGTATTTT.

Remarks on this clone: A read error may account for a junction end that differs from germline. This CDR3 reads CASSLGHLYNEQFF. The CDR3 nucleotides are TGTGCTAGCAGCCTGGGACACCTCTACAATGAGCAGTTCTTC. The chain uses TRBV7-7 and TRBJ2-1; D possibly corresponds to TRBD1 (6 bases). Germline V lookup: CDR1 SSHAT, CDR2 FNYEAQ (reference sequence). The CDR3 is made up of 14 amino acids.

This chain joins TRBV7-9 and TRBJ1-1; D not certain. Trimming cost V 5 bases and J 4 bases, with 14 bases left between them. From germline, CDR1 is SEHNR and CDR2 FQNEAQ (reference sequence). The CDR3 is 14 residues long. CDR3 nucleotide sequence: TGTGCCAGCAGCACACAAACGGGGAGCACTGAAGCTTTCTTT. Protein product: CASSTQTGSTEAFF.

The chain recombines TRBV6-6 with TRBJ2-1, with a tentative D call TRBD2 (6 bases). Germline V gene sequence: CDR1 MNHNY, CDR2 SVGAGI (reference sequence). The CDR3 consists of 12 residues. V gave up 4 bases and J gave up 10 bases, with 11 bases separating them. This chain's CDR3 is CASSFLRGEQFF. Here the CDR3 DNA reads TGTGCCAGCAGTTTCCTACGGGGGGAGCAGTTCTTC.

The count of this clone is one. CDR3 residues: CASSLLGGRNTEAFF. The CDR3 nucleotides read TGCGCCAGCAGCCTCCTGGGGGGGAGGAACACTGAAGCTTTCTTT. The gene calls are TRBV5-1 and TRBJ1-1, with D perhaps matching TRBD1 (5 bases). The CDR3 has 15 amino acids. The germline V gene encodes CDR1 SGHRS and CDR2 YFSETQ. V lost 4 bases and J 1 base, leaving 14 bases between the germline ends.

The chain recombines TRBV15 with TRBJ2-7; 9 bases fit TRBD2. Losses at the gene ends were 0 bases for V and 0 bases for J; bases not matched to a gene: 18. The CDR3 has 21 amino acids. Germline V lookup: CDR1 LNHNV, CDR2 YYDKDF (reference sequence). The chain's CDR3 is CATSRDTLAGYLNHSSYEQYF. Written as DNA, the CDR3 is TGTGCCACCAGCAGAGATACCCTAGCGGGGTATCTAAACCATAGCTCCTACGAGCAGTACTTC.

In its sample, this clone was seen a few times. The chain employs TRBV24-1 and TRBJ2-5; weak D call: TRBD1 (6 bases). The CDR3 is 16 amino acids. The V gene lost 5 bases and the J gene lost 2 bases, with 17 bases spanning the gap. CDR1 and CDR2 from the germline V gene are KGHDR and SFDVKD. CDR3 loop: CATSGAHTGLQETQYF. The CDR3 coding sequence is TGTGCCACCAGTGGCGCCCACACAGGGTTACAAGAGACCCAGTACTTC.

The chain carries TRBV3-1 (or the pseudogene TRBV3-2) and TRBJ1-2; D unclear. Germline CDR1 LGHDT, CDR2 YNNKEL (reference sequence). The CDR3 contains 15 residues. The V end was cut by 1 base, the J end by 1 base, with 10 bases between. CDR3 sequence reads: CASSQAYEVNYGYTF. Here the CDR3 DNA reads TGTGCCAGCAGCCAAGCCTACGAGGTTAACTATGGCTACACCTTC.

J is TRBJ2-3 and V is TRBV5-8, with D hard to call. Trimming left V 0 bases short and J 2 bases short, with 10 bases between. In germline, CDR1 is SGHTS, CDR2 YDEGEE. The CDR3 runs to 15 residues. CDR3 protein: CASSLVSTLTDTQYF. The CDR3 DNA is TGTGCCAGCAGCTTGGTGTCTACTCTCACAGATACGCAGTATTTT.

V is TRBV24-1 and J is TRBJ2-7, with D tentatively TRBD1 (6 bases). Germline V lookup: CDR1 KGHDR, CDR2 SFDVKD. The germline V and J ends were trimmed by 3 bases and 2 bases, with 10 bases remaining between them. The CDR3 has 14 amino acids. The CDR3 region has the DNA TGTGCCACCAGTGATCCGGGACAACCCTACGAGCAGTACTTC. Translated: CATSDPGQPYEQYF.

The chain recombines TRBV27 with TRBJ1-2; a weak D match, TRBD1 (6 bases). V was cut by 7 bases and J by 0 bases, with 15 bases left in between. The germline V gene has CDR1 MNHEY and CDR2 SMNVEV (reference sequence). The length of the CDR3 is 15 residues. CDR3 bases: TGTGCCAGCAAGGCCAGGGGCAGCCCTAACTATGGCTACACCTTC. It is translated as CASKARGSPNYGYTF.

J is TRBJ1-5 and V is TRBV7-2; a possible D gene is TRBD1 (5 bases). With 1 base removed from V and 0 bases from J, the gap between germline ends came to 19 bases. Germline loops: CDR1 SGHTA, CDR2 FQGNSA. This CDR3 is built from 19 residues. CDR3 sequence: CASSLGEGPHLYSNQPQHF. The CDR3 bases are TGTGCCAGCAGCTTAGGGGAGGGACCTCACCTTTATAGCAATCAGCCCCAGCATTTT.

J is TRBJ2-1 and V is TRBV11-1, with 8 bases identical to TRBD2. The V segment lost 5 bases and the J segment 6 bases; nucleotides outside the gene matches: 9. Germline assignment: CDR1 SGHAT and CDR2 FQDESV (reference sequence). The CDR3 is 15 residues long. DNA of the CDR3: TGTGCCAGCAGCCGGGCCGGGACTAGTTTCAATGAGCAGTTCTTC. Translated, it gives CASSRAGTSFNEQFF.

V usage is TRBV6-4 and J usage is TRBJ2-2; 9 nucleotides match TRBD1. The CDR3 is made up of 18 amino acids. Unmatched junction bases numbered 9, after V lost 2 bases and J lost 2 bases. Germline V gives CDR1 MRHNA, CDR2 SNTAGT. The chain's CDR3 is CASSDPDRGLLNTGELFF. CDR3 nucleotide sequence: TGTGCCAGCAGTGACCCGGACAGGGGTCTCCTAAACACCGGGGAGCTGTTTTTT.

V is TRBV12-3 or TRBV12-4 and J is TRBJ2-3, with a tentative D call TRBD2 (5 bases). The CDR3 has 13 residues. V was clipped by 7 bases and J by 5 bases, with 13 bases between them. The chain's CDR3 is CASTALVVDTQYF. The CDR3 coding sequence is TGTGCCAGCACCGCACTAGTAGTAGATACGCAGTATTTT.

The rearrangement links TRBV12-2 to TRBJ2-1; no check of the table's D call, TRBD1, against the DNA was made. TRBV12-2 is labeled a pseudogene. The CDR3 covers 18 residues. DNA for the CDR3: TGTGCCTCCGGCCCTAAGTCGCTTATCGGACATTGGTATCATGAGCAGTTCTTC. Protein product: CASGPKSLIGHWYHEQFF.

This clone was seen once. The chain links TRBV11-2 to TRBJ1-2; TRBD1 might be the D (5 bases). There are 14 residues in the CDR3. Germline V gives CDR1 SGHAT, CDR2 FQNNGV. The V gene lost 4 bases and the J gene lost 3 bases, with 12 bases spanning the gap. Here the CDR3 reads CASSSFTGDYGYTF. The DNA for the CDR3 is TGTGCCAGCAGCTCCTTCACGGGGGACTATGGCTACACCTTC.

V usage is TRBV6-6 and J usage is TRBJ1-2, with 7 bases matching TRBD1. The trim removed 6 bases at V and 4 bases at J, leaving 5 bases unmatched. The CDR3 has 13 amino acids. In germline, CDR1 is MNHNY, CDR2 SVGAGI (reference sequence). CDR3 amino acids: CASRLGTVYGYTF. CDR3 sequence (DNA): TGTGCCAGCAGGCTGGGGACAGTCTATGGCTACACCTTC.

The CDR3, as DNA: TGTGCCACCAGGGGCGGACAGGGTACTGAAGCTTTCTTT. Translating gives CATRGGQGTEAFF. V and J are TRBV24-1 and TRBJ1-1, with TRBD1 matching over 8 bases. CDR1 is KGHDR and CDR2 is SFDVKD in the germline V gene. The CDR3 is 13 residues long. Unmatched junction bases numbered 5, after V lost 7 bases and J lost 5 bases.

The CDR3 sequence is CASSQSSGRGLQYF. CDR3 coding DNA: TGCGCCAGCAGCCAAAGCTCTGGTAGGGGGCTTCAGTACTTC. V is TRBV23-1 and J is TRBJ2-7, with TRBD1 identical over 7 bases. TRBV23-1 has ORF status, its function being uncertain. With 6 bases clipped from V and 10 bases from J, the junction kept 15 bases outside the gene matches. This CDR3 has 14 amino acids.

The chain joins TRBV5-5 to TRBJ2-3; 7 bases match TRBD1. This CDR3 comprises 13 residues. The junction had 5 bases not matched to a gene; V was cut back by 4 bases and J by 6 bases. Germline CDR1 is SGHKS and CDR2 is YYEKEE (reference sequence). CDR3 DNA sequence: TGTGCCAGCAGCGTAGCACAGGGGGATACGCAGTATTTT. Translation: CASSVAQGDTQYF. Full variable domain (remainder filled in from reference TRBV5-5 and TRBJ2-3): DAGVTQSPTHLIKTRGQQVTLRCSPISGHKSVSWYQQVLGQGPQFIFQYYEKEERGRGNFPDRFSARQFPNYSSELNVNALLLGDSALYLCASSVAQGDTQYFGPGTRLTVL.

This clone was recorded a few times. The J gene is TRBJ2-1, the V gene TRBV4-2, with a tentative D call TRBD2 (7 bases). CDR1 and CDR2 (germline): LGHNA, YNFKEQ. The germline V and J ends were trimmed by 5 bases and 0 bases, with 17 bases remaining between them. The CDR3 is 17 residues long. The CDR3: CASSEASGGGSYNEQFF. DNA of the CDR3: TGTGCCAGCAGCGAAGCTAGCGGAGGGGGCTCCTACAATGAGCAGTTCTTC.

The V and J genes are TRBV18 and TRBJ2-2; 7 bases fit TRBD1. V lost 2 bases to trimming and J lost 4 bases; unmatched junction nucleotides: 4. This CDR3 spans 15 amino acids. CDR1 is KGHSH, CDR2 LQKENI, per germline. CDR3 sequence reads: CASSPNRGTTGELFF. The CDR3 region has the DNA TGTGCCAGCTCACCAAACAGGGGCACCACCGGGGAGCTGTTTTTT.

V and J are TRBV21-1 and TRBJ2-6; the D call of TRBD2 is as the table states it, not checked on the DNA. TRBV21-1 corresponds to a pseudogene. The CDR3 is made up of 17 amino acids. The CDR3 region has the DNA TGTGCCAGCAGCAATCCCTTGCGAGACTCTGGGGCCAACGTCCTGACTTTC. The encoded protein is CASSNPLRDSGANVLTF.

This rearrangement joins TRBV18 to TRBJ2-7, with 8 bases lining up with TRBD2. Germline CDR1 reads KGHSH; CDR2 reads LQKENI. J was trimmed by 5 bases and V by 5 bases; bases with no gene match: 11. This CDR3 spans 15 amino acids. CDR3 DNA sequence: TGTGCCAGCTCAATAAGGACTAGCCCGGGGGACGAGCAGTACTTC. The encoded protein is CASSIRTSPGDEQYF.

V usage is TRBV19 and J usage is TRBJ2-1; 10 positions match TRBD2. Looked up from germline, CDR1 is LNHDA and CDR2 is SQIVND (reference sequence). The CDR3 loop spans 16 amino acids. V shed 8 bases and J 3 bases; nucleotides not matched to a gene: 10. The chain's CDR3 is CASGGTSAFFYNEQFF. The CDR3 DNA reads as TGTGCCAGTGGGGGGACTAGCGCATTCTTCTACAATGAGCAGTTCTTC.

This rearrangement joins TRBV7-9 to TRBJ2-3, with 14 bases that match TRBD2. There are 16 residues in the CDR3. Germline CDR1 is SEHNR and CDR2 is FQNEAQ (reference sequence). The J segment lost 6 bases and the V segment lost 6 bases, leaving 8 bases of the junction unmatched. The CDR3 loop reads CASRTRLAGGLDTQYF. DNA of the CDR3: TGTGCCAGCAGAACCCGACTAGCGGGAGGGCTTGATACGCAGTATTTT.